The entry below describes one T cell receptor (beta chain). The sample originates from a study of blood T cell repertoires in COVID-19. CDR3 length: 13 amino acids. V was shortened by 3 bases and J by 8 bases, with 10 bases between the two germline ends. Germline loops: CDR1 MNHEY, CDR2 SMNVEV (reference sequence). Using immunoSEQ multiplex PCR, the repertoire was profiled, and TCRdb retains in-frame clones only, with some absent. The table lists fewer than 250,000 clones, 70% to 85% of them singletons, with 9.5% to 15% in the top ten. Sequenced: peripheral blood. The clonotype comes from a woman aged 50 to 65 with acute or convalescent COVID-19. The rearrangement uses TRBV27 and TRBJ1-4; the D gene is possibly TRBD1 (6 bases). CDR3 region: CASSLSRGEKLFF. CDR3 nucleotide sequence: TGTGCCAGCAGTTTGTCCAGGGGCGAAAAACTGTTTTTT. The variable domain in full, with the rest retrieved from reference TRBV27 and TRBJ1-4, is EAQVTQNPRYLITVTGKKLTVTCSQNMNHEYMSWYRQDPGLGLRQIYYSMNVEVTDKGDVPEGYKVSRKEKRNFPLILESPSPNQTSLYFCASSLSRGEKLFFGSGTQLSVL.